Sequencing of this T cell receptor (beta chain) was carried out in a study of blood T cell repertoires in COVID-19 (dated by TCRdb to 2018 to 2020). Context from the whole study: Collaborator samples came from the United States, Italy and Spain and covered acute and convalescent phases of COVID-19. The material from the prospective study consisted of cDNA or gDNA derived from T cells, B-cell-depleted T cells, or PBMCs. The dataset comprised deeply sampled blood TCRbeta repertoires from subjects exposed to, actively infected with, or recovered from COVID-19. The repertoires were made available in a free public database intended to serve as a resource for research on the immune response to SARS-CoV-2. Samples came from the ongoing ImmuneRACE study (first 160 participants) plus 1,254 subjects from 6 global collaborators. The sample metadata nearly always contained a de-identified subject ID, COVID-19 status, age in years and sex. Where HLA class I and class II types were available, the types were taken from metadata supplied by the sample provider, not from assay-based typing.

Each collaborating institution followed its own protocols to collect whole blood in K2EDTA tubes. Collaborator samples were shipped for TCRbeta analysis as frozen whole blood, isolated PBMCs, or DNA extracted from either sample type. Study-wide conclusions, independent of this receptor: How much clinical and demographic metadata was included differed by source and by participant, and the metadata was provided uncurated.

TCRbeta CDR3 regions were amplified from genomic DNA by means of the immunoSEQ Assay, a bias-controlled multiplex PCR. In the authors' own workflow: The number of nucleated cells in each sample was estimated by amplification of reference gene primers within the assay. To quantify the absolute abundance of each unique TCRbeta CDR3 rearrangement, sequence reads were collapsed and filtered. For each sample, productive Simpson clonality was calculated by taking the square root of Simpson's diversity index across productive rearrangements. As stored in TCRdb, this immuneACCESS dataset retains in-frame rearrangements with V and J assigned. A fraction of the clones does not appear; measured against another copy, unresolved V genes explain less than half of the discrepancy, and the remainder lacks a known reason. That table is the source of V, J and clone size, and D and trimming were worked out from the DNA. Recorded for this sample are about 54,000 clones; about four fifths of them occurred a single time. The ten most abundant clones make up approximately 5.3% of the sample.

The V end loses 6 bases and the J end loses 6 bases, and a stretch of 6 bases separates them. For CDR1 and CDR2, the germline V gene lists SQVTM and ANQGSEA. Reading from cysteine to phenylalanine, the CDR3 counts 10 amino acids. Solely the CDR3 DNA is kept, with 30 bases framed from the first base. A few counts support this clone. What this receptor recognizes is not known. Per-base quality was not reported, and no clone a single base away is much larger than it. The chain employs TRBV29-1 and TRBJ2-1; no D gene is confidently identified. Material: peripheral blood. This receptor was identified in a woman in her fifties or sixties with acute or convalescent COVID-19. CDR3 sequence: CSVSLNEQFF. The DNA is TGCAGCGTCTCCCTCAATGAGCAGTTCTTC.